The T cell receptor (beta chain) under discussion was sequenced for a study of T cells in Graves' hyperthyroidism and ophthalmopathy. This clonotype was counted at least ten times. Its matching antigen is unknown. This CDR3 is built from 15 residues. J gave up 1 base and V 3 bases, and 6 bases lay outside the gene matches. The germline CDR1 and CDR2 sequences are DFQATT and SNEGSKA (reference sequence). The investigators amplified TCR beta CDR3 regions from RNA transcripts. Primed by the HTBI set, a first-round RT-PCR was run on the TCR CDR3. TCRdb called the multiplex PCR reads again in MiXCR, with one record for every CDR3 protein. The table shows 95,000 to 100,000 distinct CDR3 sequences, with about 51% occurring only once. Study-level points and caveats: Onset of ophthalmopathy came a median roughly 6.9 months after the model predicted it. Blood also showed most of the thyroid clonotypes that were expanded above 0.001.

This sequence joins TRBV20-1 and TRBJ2-5; 9 nucleotides align to TRBD1. Sequencing input: blood. This TCR was sampled from a woman aged 40 to 50 with Graves' hyperthyroidism. Here the CDR3 DNA reads TGCAGTGCTAGCACCGGGACAGGGATCCAAGAGACCCAGTACTTC. It codes for CSASTGTGIQETQYF.